This T cell receptor (beta chain) was recorded in a study of radiotherapy plus CTLA-4 blockade in lung cancer. Turning to the study itself: With 31% of patients having disease control, objective responses were seen in 15% to 20%.

Clones were read by immunoSEQ multiplex PCR, and TCRdb kept only the in-frame ones, dropping some. The table includes about 100,000 clones, 83% detected once. This CDR3 comprises 14 residues. V shed 3 bases and J shed 4 bases, with 10 bases lying between them. In germline, CDR1 is WSHSY, CDR2 SAAADI. Whole-study findings and limits: Clones derived from tumor TCRs expanded in blood after radiotherapy plus ipilimumab.

As for this clone: What it binds is unknown.

The receptor comes from a human donor with non-small cell lung cancer who had stable disease on radiotherapy plus ipilimumab. The sample consisted of peripheral blood, taken from a patient treated with radiotherapy plus ipilimumab. The gene calls are TRBV10-2 and TRBJ2-1; no definite D call. The CDR3 reads CASSEETRYNEQFF. CDR3 bases: TGCGCCAGCAGTGAAGAGACCCGGTACAATGAGCAGTTCTTC.